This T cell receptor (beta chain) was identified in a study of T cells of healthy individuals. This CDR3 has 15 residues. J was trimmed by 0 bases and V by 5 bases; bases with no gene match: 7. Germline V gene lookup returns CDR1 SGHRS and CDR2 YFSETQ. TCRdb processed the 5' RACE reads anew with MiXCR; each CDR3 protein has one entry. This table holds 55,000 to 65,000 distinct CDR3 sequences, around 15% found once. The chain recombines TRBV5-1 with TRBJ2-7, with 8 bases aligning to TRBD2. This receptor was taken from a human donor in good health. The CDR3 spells CASRNGRAVSYEQYF. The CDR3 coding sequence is TGCGCCAGCAGAAACGGGAGGGCCGTCTCCTACGAGCAGTACTTC.